This T cell receptor beta chain comes out of a study of cytomegalovirus exposure and HLA in healthy donors. Overall study findings and caveats: The CMV antigen specificity of a few CMV-associated chains was confirmed through in vitro analysis.

On this clone itself: No antigen is known for it.

J was trimmed by 3 bases and V by 4 bases; bases with no gene match: 9. Germline CDR1 is SGDLS and CDR2 is YYNGEE. This CDR3 has 16 residues. Both 60 Vbeta primers and 13 Jbeta primers went into the PCR. The assay was immunoSEQ multiplex PCR, and TCRdb's table has in-frame clones only and misses some. Among approximately 290,000 clones, 80% were seen once, and the ten largest hold roughly 0.31%. The sequence was collected from a girl aged 2 to 10 in good health and CMV-seronegative. The V gene is TRBV9, the J gene TRBJ1-1; 10 bases are a match to TRBD1. Material for sequencing was PBMCs. CDR3 residues: CASSSHFGQGDTEAFF. The CDR3 DNA follows: TGTGCCAGCAGCTCCCACTTCGGACAGGGGGACACTGAAGCTTTCTTT.